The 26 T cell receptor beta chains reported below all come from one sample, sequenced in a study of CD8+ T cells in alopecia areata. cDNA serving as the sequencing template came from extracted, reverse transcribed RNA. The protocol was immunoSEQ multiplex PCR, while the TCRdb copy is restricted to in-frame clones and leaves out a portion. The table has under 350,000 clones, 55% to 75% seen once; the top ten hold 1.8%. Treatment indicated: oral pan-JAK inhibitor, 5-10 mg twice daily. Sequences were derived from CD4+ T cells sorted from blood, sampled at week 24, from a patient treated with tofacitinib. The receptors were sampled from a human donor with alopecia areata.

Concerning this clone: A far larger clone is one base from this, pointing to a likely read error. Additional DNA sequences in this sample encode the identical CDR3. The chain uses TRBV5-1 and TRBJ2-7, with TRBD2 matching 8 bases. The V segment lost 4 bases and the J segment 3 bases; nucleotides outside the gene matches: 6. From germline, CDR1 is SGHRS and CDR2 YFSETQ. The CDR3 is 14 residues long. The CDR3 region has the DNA TGCGCCAGCAGCCCGGGAGGGACGTACTACGAGCAGTACTTC. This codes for CASSPGGTYYEQYF.

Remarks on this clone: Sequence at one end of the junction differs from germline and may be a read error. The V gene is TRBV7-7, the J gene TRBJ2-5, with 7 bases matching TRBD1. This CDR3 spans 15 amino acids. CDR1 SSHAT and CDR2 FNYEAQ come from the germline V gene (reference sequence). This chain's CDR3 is CASSNNPGQQETQYF. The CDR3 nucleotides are TGTGCTAGCAGCAACAACCCGGGACAGCAAGAGACCCAGTACTTC.

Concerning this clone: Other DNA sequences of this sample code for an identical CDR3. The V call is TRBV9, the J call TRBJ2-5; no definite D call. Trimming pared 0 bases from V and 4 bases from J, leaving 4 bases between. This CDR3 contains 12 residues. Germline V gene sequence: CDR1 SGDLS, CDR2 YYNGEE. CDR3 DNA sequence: TGTGCCAGCAGCGTAGAGGGAGAGACCCAGTACTTC. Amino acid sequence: CASSVEGETQYF.

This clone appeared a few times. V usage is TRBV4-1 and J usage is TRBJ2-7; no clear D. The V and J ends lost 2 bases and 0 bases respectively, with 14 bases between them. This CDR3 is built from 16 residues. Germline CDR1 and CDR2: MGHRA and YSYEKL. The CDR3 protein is CASSQQGGSLSYEQYF. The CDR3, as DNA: TGCGCCAGCAGCCAACAAGGTGGCTCCCTCTCCTACGAGCAGTACTTC.

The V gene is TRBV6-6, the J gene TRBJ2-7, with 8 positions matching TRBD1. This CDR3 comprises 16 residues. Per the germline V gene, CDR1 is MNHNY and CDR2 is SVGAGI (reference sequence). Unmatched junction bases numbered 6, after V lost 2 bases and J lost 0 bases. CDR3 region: CASSYIPTGGSYEQYF. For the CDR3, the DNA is TGTGCCAGCAGTTACATCCCAACAGGGGGCTCCTACGAGCAGTACTTC.

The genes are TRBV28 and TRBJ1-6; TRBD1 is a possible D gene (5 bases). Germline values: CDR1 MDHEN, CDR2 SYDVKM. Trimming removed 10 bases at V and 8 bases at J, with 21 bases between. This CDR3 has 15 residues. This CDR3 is CATHPAGSVYSPLHF. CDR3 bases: TGTGCCACCCATCCCGCAGGGTCGGTTTATTCACCCCTCCACTTT.

CDR3 DNA: TGTGCCTGGGAAGGAGAGCCAGATACGCAGTATTTT. This sequence encodes CAWEGEPDTQYF. The V call is TRBV30, the J call TRBJ2-3; no clear D gene. Between the trimmed V and J ends, which lost 5 bases and 4 bases, there was a span of 10 bases. CDR3 length equals 12 residues. The germline V gene encodes CDR1 GTSNPN and CDR2 SVGIG (reference sequence).

CDR3 in DNA: TGTGCCAGCAGTTTCCGTGGGGGTCGCTACGAGCAGTACTTC. Translating it yields CASSFRGGRYEQYF. The chain carries TRBV27 and TRBJ2-7, with D perhaps matching TRBD1 or TRBD2 (5 bases each). V lost 3 bases and J lost 3, with 12 bases in between. CDR3 size: 14 residues. Germline CDR1 is MNHEY and CDR2 is SMNVEV (reference sequence).

The CDR3 DNA reads TGTGCCAGCTCCTGGGGCTACCAAGAGACCCAGTACTTC. It translates to CASSWGYQETQYF. This chain joins TRBV9 and TRBJ2-5; D is possibly TRBD1 (5 bases). CDR3 size: 13 residues. Looked up from germline, CDR1 is SGDLS and CDR2 is YYNGEE. V dropped 7 bases and J dropped 0 bases, with 10 bases sitting between them. Full variable domain (remainder filled in from reference TRBV9 and TRBJ2-5): DSGVTQTPKHLITATGQRVTLRCSPRSGDLSVYWYQQSLDQGLQFLIQYYNGEERAKGNILERFSAQQFPDLHSELNLSSLELGDSALYFCASSWGYQETQYFGPGTRLLVL.

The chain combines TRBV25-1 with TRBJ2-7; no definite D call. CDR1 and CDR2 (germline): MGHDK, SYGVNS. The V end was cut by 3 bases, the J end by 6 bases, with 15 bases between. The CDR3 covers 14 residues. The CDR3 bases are TGTGCCAGCAGTGAGCGCTCCCCCACGGGCGAGCAGTACTTC. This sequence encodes CASSERSPTGEQYF.

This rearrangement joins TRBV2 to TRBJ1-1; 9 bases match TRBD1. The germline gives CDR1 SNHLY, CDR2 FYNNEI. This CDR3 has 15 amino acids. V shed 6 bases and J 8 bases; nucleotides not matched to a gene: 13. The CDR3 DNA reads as TGTGCCAGCAGCACCGGGACAGGGCTTCCCGTAGAAGCTTTCTTT. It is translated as CASSTGTGLPVEAFF.

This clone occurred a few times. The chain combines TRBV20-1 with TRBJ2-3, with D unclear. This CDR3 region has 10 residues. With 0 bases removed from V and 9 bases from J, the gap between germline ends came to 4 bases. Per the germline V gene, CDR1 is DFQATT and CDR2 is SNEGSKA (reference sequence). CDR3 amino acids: CSARETTQYF. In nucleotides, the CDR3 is TGCAGTGCTAGAGAGACGACGCAGTATTTT.

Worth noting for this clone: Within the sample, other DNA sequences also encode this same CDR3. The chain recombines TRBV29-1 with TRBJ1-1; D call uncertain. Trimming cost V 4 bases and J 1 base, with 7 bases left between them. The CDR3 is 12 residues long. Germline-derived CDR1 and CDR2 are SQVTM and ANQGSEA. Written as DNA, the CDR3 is TGCAGCGTTGTGAGGAAGAACACTGAAGCTTTCTTT. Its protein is CSVVRKNTEAFF.

The CDR3 is CARSRQEGYEQYF. The CDR3 coding sequence is TGTGCCCGAAGTCGACAGGAGGGCTACGAGCAGTACTTC. This chain connects TRBV30 to TRBJ2-7; possibly TRBD1 or TRBD2 for D (6 bases each). The germline V gene encodes CDR1 GTSNPN and CDR2 SVGIG (reference sequence). The CDR3 is 13 residues long. Trimming stripped 8 bases from V and 3 bases from J, with 17 bases between.

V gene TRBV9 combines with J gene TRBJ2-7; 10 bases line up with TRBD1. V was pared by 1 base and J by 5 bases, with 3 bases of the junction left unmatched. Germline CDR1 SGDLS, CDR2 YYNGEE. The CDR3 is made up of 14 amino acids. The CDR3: CASSVTGQGDEQYF. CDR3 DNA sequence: TGTGCCAGCAGCGTAACCGGACAGGGGGACGAGCAGTACTTC.

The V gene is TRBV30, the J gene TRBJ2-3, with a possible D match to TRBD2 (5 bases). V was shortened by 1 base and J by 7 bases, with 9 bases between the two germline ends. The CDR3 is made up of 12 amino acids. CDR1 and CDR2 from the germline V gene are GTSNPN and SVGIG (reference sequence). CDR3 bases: TGTGCCTGGAGTGGTGGACTCCATACGCAGTATTTT. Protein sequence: CAWSGGLHTQYF.

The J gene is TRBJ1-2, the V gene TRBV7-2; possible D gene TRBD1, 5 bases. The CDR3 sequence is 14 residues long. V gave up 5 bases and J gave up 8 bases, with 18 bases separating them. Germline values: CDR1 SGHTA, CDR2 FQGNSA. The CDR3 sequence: CASSLLLDSLGYTF. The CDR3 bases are TGTGCCAGCAGCCTACTACTTGACAGCTTAGGCTACACCTTC.

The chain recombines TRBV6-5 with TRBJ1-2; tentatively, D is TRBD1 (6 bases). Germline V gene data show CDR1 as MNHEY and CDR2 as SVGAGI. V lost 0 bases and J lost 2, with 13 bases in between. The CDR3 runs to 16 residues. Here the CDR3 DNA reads TGTGCCAGCAGTTACTCGGGAACAGGGTGGAACTATGGCTACACCTTC. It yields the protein CASSYSGTGWNYGYTF.

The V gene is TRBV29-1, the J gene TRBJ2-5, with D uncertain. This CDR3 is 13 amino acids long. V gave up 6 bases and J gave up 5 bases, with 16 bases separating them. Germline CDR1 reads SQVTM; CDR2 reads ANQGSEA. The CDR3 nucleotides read TGCAGCGTGGGTGGACGGCCGGTGGAGACCCAGTACTTC. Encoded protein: CSVGGRPVETQYF.

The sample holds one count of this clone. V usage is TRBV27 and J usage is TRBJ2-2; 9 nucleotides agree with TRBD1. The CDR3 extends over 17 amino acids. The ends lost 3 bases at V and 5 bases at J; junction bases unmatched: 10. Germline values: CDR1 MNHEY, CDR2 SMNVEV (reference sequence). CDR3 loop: CASSFNRGQPGTGELFF. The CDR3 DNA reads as TGTGCCAGCAGTTTCAACAGGGGGCAGCCGGGGACCGGGGAGCTGTTTTTT.

CDR3 loop: CASSQRTGGDQPQHF. CDR3 nucleotide sequence: TGCGCCAGCAGCCAACGGACAGGGGGTGATCAGCCCCAGCATTTT. This sequence joins TRBV4-1 and TRBJ1-5; 10 nucleotides agree with TRBD1. The V gene end was trimmed by 2 bases and the J gene end by 5 bases; junction bases not matched to a gene: 3. This CDR3 spans 15 amino acids. The germline V gene has CDR1 MGHRA and CDR2 YSYEKL.

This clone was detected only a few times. CDR3 sequence: CASSASLGDTQYF. CDR3 in DNA: TGTGCCAGCAGCGCGAGCCTCGGGGATACGCAGTATTTT. The V gene is TRBV9, the J gene TRBJ2-3; D not resolved. The CDR3 consists of 13 residues. V was shortened by 3 bases and J by 6 bases, with 11 bases between the two germline ends. Germline values: CDR1 SGDLS, CDR2 YYNGEE.

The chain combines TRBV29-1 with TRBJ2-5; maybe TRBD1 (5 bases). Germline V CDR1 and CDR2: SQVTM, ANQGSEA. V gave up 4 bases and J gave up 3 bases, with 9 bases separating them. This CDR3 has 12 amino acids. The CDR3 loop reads CSVGPGKETQYF. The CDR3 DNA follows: TGCAGCGTTGGGCCAGGGAAAGAGACCCAGTACTTC.

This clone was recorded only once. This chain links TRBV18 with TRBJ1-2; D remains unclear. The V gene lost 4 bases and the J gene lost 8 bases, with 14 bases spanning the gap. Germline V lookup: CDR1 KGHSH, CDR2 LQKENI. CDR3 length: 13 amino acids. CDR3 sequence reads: CASSRSEEEGYTF. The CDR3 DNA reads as TGTGCCAGCTCACGGTCGGAGGAGGAAGGCTACACCTTC.

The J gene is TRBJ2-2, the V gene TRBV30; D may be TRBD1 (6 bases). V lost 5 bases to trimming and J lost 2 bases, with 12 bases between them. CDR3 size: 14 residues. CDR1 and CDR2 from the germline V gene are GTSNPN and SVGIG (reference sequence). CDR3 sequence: CAWGQRVNTGELFF. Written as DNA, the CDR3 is TGTGCCTGGGGACAGAGAGTCAACACCGGGGAGCTGTTTTTT. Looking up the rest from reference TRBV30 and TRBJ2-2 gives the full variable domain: SQTIHQWPATLVQPVGSPLSLECTVEGTSNPNLYWYRQAAGRGLQLLFYSVGIGQISSEVPQNLSASRPQDRQFILSSKKLLLSDSGFYLCAWGQRVNTGELFFGEGSRLTVL.

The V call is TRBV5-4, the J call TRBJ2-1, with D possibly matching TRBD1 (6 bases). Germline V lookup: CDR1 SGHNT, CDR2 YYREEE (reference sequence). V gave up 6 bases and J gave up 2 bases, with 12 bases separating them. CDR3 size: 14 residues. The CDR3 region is CASKYRDTYNEQFF. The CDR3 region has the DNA TGTGCCAGCAAATACCGGGACACCTACAATGAGCAGTTCTTC. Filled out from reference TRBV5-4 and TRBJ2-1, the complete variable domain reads ETGVTQSPTHLIKTRGQQVTLRCSSQSGHNTVSWYQQALGQGPQFIFQYYREEENGRGNFPPRFSGLQFPNYSSELNVNALELDDSALYLCASKYRDTYNEQFFGPGTRLTVL.